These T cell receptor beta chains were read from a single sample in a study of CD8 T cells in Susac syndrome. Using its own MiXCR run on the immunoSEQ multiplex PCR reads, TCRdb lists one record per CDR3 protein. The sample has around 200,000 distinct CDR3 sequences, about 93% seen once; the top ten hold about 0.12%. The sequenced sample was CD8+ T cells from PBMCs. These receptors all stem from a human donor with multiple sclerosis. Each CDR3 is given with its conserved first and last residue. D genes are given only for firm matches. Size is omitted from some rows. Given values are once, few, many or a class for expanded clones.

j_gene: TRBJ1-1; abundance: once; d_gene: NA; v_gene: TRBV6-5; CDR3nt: TGTGCCAGCAGTTACTCGAGTGGGTTTGAAGCAGGGGCTGAAGCTTTCTTT; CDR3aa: CASSYSSGFEAGAEAFF
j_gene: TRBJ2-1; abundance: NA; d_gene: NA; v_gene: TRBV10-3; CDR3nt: TGTGCCATCAGTGACGGGGCGGACTCCTACAATGAGCAGTTCTTC; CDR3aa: CAISDGADSYNEQFF
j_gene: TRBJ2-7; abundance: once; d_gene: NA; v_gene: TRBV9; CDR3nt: TGTGCCAGCAGCCCCCGGACAGAACGTCACGAGCAGTACTTC; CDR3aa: CASSPRTERHEQYF
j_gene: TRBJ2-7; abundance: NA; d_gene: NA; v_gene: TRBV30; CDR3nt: TGTGCCTGGAGTGATGTGGTTTCCTACGAGCAGTACTTC; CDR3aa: CAWSDVVSYEQYF
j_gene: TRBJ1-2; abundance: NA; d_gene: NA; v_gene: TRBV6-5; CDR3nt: TGTGCCAGCAGTACAGGGATCTCTAACTATGGCTACACCTTC; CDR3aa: CASSTGISNYGYTF
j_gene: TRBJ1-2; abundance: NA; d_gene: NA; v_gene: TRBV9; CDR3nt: TGTGCCAGCAGCGTAGCTACGGGGGTCTATGGCTACACCTTC; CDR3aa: CASSVATGVYGYTF
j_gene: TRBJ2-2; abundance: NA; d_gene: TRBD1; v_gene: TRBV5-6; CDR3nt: TGTGCCAGCAGCTTGGCTTACACAGGGGCCGGGGAGCTGTTTTTT; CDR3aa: CASSLAYTGAGELFF
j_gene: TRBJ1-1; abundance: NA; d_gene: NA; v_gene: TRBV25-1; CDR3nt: TGTGCCAGCACCCTAGGGTGGAACACTGAAGCTTTCTTT; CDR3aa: CASTLGWNTEAFF
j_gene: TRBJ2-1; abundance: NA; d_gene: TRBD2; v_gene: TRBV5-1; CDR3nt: TGCGCCAGCAGCTCCCGAGGGACTAGCGGGTTTTTGGGAAATGAGCAGTTCTTC; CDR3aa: CASSSRGTSGFLGNEQFF
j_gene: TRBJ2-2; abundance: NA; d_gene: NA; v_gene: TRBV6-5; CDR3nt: TGTGCCAGCCTACCAGGGGTGTACACCGGGGAGCTGTTTTTT; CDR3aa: CASLPGVYTGELFF
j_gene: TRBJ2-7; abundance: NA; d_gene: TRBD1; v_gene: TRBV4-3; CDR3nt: TGCGCCAGCAGCCTCCGACAGGGAAACTACGAGCAGTACTTC; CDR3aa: CASSLRQGNYEQYF
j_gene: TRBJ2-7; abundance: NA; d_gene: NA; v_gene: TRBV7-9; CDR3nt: TGTGCCAGCAGCAACCCGCACGAGCAGTACTTC; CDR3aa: CASSNPHEQYF
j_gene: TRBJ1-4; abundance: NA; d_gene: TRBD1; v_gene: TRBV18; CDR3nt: TGTGCCAGCTCACCCCCCGGGACAGGGGAGGATGAAAAACTGTTTTTT; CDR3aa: CASSPPGTGEDEKLFF
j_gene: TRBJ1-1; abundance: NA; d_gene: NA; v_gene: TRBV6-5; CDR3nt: TGTGCCAGCAGTTACCAGGGGACCTCGAACACTGAAGCTTTCTTT; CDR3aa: CASSYQGTSNTEAFF
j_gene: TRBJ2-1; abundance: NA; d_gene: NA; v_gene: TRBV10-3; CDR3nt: TGTGCCATCAGTGAGTCGGTAATGGGATTTTCCTACAATGAGCAGTTCTTC; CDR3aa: CAISESVMGFSYNEQFF
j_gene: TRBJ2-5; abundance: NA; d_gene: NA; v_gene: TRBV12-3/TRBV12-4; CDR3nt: TGTGCCAGCGGGGACGTGACGGGCCAAGAGACCCAGTACTTC; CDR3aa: CASGDVTGQETQYF
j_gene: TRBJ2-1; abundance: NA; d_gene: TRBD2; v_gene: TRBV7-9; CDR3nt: TGTGCCAGCAGCTTAGTTTCGGGGGGATACAATGAGCAGTTCTTC; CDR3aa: CASSLVSGGYNEQFF
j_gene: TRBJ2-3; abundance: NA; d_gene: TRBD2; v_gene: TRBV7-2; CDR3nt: TGTGCCAGCAGCCAGGGTGCGGGAGACGGTCATACGCAGTATTTT; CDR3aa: CASSQGAGDGHTQYF
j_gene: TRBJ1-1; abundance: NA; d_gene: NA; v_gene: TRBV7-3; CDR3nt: TGTGCCAGCAGCGCCACCGGGGCTGCGAACACTGAAGCTTTCTTT; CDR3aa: CASSATGAANTEAFF
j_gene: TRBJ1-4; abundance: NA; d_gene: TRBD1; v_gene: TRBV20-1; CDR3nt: TGCAGTGCTAGAGATTCTTACAGGGGCCCGAATGAAAAACTGTTTTTT; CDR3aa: CSARDSYRGPNEKLFF
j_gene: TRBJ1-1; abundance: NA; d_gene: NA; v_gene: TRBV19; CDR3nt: TGTGCCAGTAGTATCTCGGTGAACACTGAAGCTTTCTTT; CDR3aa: CASSISVNTEAFF
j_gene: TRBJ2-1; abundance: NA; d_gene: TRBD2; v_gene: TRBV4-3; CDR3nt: TGCGCCAGCAGCCCCGTAGCGGGGTCCTCCTACAATGAGCAGTTCTTC; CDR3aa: CASSPVAGSSYNEQFF
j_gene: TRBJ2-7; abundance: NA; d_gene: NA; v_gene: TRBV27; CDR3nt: TGTGCCAGCAGTTTGGGACAAACTTACGAGCAGTACTTC; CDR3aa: CASSLGQTYEQYF
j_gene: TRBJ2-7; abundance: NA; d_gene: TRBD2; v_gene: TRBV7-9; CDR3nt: TGTGCCAGCAGCTCTCCTAGCGGGAGGATCGACGAGCAGTACTTC; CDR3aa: CASSSPSGRIDEQYF
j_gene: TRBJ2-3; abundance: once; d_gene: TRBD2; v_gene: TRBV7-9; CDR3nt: TGTGCCAGCAGCTTAGCGCTGGCTAGCGGGGGCTCAGGCACAGATACGCAGTATTTT; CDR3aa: CASSLALASGGSGTDTQYF
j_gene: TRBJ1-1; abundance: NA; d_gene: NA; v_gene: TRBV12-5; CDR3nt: TGTGCTAGTGGTTTGGTACAAGGGGTACTGAACACTGAAGCTTTCTTT; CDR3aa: CASGLVQGVLNTEAFF
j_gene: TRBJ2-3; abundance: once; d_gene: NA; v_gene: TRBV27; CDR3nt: TGTGCCAGCAGTTTATCCGGGAGTTGGGCAGATACGCAGTATTTT; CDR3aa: CASSLSGSWADTQYF
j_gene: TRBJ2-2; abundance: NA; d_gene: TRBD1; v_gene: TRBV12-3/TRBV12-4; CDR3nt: TGTGCCAGCAGTTCCCCAGGGGGCACCGGGGAGCTGTTTTTT; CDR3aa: CASSSPGGTGELFF
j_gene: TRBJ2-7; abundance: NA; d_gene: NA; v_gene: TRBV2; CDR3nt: TGTGCCAGCAGTGAAGCGCAGGGGTCTTGGGACGAGCAGTACTTC; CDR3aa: CASSEAQGSWDEQYF
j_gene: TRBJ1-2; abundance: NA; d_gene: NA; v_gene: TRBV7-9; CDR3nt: TGTGCCAGCAGCTTAGCGGACCGTGGAGGGTCAGATGGCTACACCTTC; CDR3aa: CASSLADRGGSDGYTF
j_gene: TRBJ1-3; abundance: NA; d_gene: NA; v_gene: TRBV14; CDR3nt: TGTGCCAGCAGCCCATTCGAACGGGACATCGGACGCTCTGGAAACACCATATATTTT; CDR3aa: CASSPFERDIGRSGNTIYF
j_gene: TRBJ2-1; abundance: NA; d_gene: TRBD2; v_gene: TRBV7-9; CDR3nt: TGTGCCAGCAGGGTTAGCGGGGGGGCCTACAATGAGCAGTTCTTC; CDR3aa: CASRVSGGAYNEQFF
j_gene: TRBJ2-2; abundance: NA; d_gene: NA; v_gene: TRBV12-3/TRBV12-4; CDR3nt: TGTGCCAGCAGCTCGGGCTCGGGGACCGGGGAGCTGTTTTTT; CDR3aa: CASSSGSGTGELFF
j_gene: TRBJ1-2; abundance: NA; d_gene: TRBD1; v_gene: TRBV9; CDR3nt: TGTGCCAGCAGCGTAGTCTCCGCTCCGGGACAGGCTTTTGGCTCTGGCTACACCTTC; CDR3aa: CASSVVSAPGQAFGSGYTF
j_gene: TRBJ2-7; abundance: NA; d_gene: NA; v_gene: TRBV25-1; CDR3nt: TGTGCCAGCAGTGAAGGGGCAGGGGGTACGAGTCGGGGGTGGAAGTACTTC; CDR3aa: CASSEGAGGTSRGWKYF
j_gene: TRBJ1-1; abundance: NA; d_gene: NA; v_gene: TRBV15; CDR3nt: TGTGCCACCAGCGGATCATCTGGCATGAACACTGAAGCTTTCTTT; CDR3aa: CATSGSSGMNTEAFF
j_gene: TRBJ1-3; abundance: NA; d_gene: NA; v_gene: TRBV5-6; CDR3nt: TGTGCCAGCAGCTTGGCCGGCAGAAACAGAAACACCATATATTTT; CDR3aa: CASSLAGRNRNTIYF
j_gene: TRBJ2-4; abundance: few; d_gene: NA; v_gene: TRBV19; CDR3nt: TGTGCCAGTAGTATAGGGCAGGGATCCAAAAACATTCAGTACTTC; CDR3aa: CASSIGQGSKNIQYF
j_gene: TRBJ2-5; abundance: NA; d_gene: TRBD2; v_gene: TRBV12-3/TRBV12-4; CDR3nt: TGTGCCAGCAGTTTTGAGCGGGGGGGCCTCGAGACCCAGTACTTC; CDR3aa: CASSFERGGLETQYF
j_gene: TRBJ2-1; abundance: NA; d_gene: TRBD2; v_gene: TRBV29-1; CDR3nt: TGCAGCGTTGAGGGGACTAGCGGGAGGGGAGCCTACAATGAGCAGTTCTTC; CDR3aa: CSVEGTSGRGAYNEQFF
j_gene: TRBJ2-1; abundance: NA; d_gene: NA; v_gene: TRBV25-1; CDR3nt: TGTGCCAGCAGTGATGAGGCGAGGTCCTACAATGAGCAGTTCTTC; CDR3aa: CASSDEARSYNEQFF
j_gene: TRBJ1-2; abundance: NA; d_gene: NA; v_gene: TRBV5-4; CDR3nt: TGTGCCAGCAGCAGAGGACACGCAATAGGGGGCTACACCTTC; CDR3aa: CASSRGHAIGGYTF
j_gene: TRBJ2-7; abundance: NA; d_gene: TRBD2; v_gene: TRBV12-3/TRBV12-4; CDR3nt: TGTGCCAGCACCCCCGGGGGGGCGCCGCAGTACTTC; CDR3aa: CASTPGGAPQYF
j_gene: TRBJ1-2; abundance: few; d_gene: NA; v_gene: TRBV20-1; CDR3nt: TGCAGTGCTAACGGCTACACCTTC; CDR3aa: CSANGYTF
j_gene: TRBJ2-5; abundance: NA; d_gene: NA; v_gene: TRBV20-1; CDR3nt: TGCAGTGCTAGGGGCGGGATCCAAGAGACCCAGTACTTC; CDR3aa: CSARGGIQETQYF
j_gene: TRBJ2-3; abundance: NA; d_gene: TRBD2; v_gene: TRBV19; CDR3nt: TGTGCCAGTAGTGCTACTAGCGGTACCACAGATACGCAGTATTTT; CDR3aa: CASSATSGTTDTQYF
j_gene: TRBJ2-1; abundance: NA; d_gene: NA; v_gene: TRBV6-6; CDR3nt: TGTGCCAGCAGCCCCGGGGTTCACCTCGGGAATGAGCAGTTCTTC; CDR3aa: CASSPGVHLGNEQFF
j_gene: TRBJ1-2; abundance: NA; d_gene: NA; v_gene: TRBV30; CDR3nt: TGTGGGTGCCCAGGGACCTCCGGGGGCTACACCTTC; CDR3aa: CGCPGTSGGYTF
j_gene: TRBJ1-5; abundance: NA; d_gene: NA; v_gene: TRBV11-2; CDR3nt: TGTGCCAGCAGCTTAGGGTATGCGGGCAATCAGCCCCAGCATTTT; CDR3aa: CASSLGYAGNQPQHF
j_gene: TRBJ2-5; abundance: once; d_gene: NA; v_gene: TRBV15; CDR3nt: TGTGCCACCAGCAGGGAACTCGAAACGGGGCGGGAGACCCAGTACTTC; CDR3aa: CATSRELETGRETQYF
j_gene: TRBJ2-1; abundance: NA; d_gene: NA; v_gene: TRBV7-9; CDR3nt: TGTGCCAGCAGCCCACAGGGAGTTTCCTACAATGAGCAGTTCTTC; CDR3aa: CASSPQGVSYNEQFF